Listed here are 17 T cell receptor beta chains from one sample, sequenced in a study of blood T cell repertoires in COVID-19. The repertoire was sequenced with immunoSEQ multiplex PCR; TCRdb's copy has only in-frame clones and lacks some. Of 99,000 or so clones listed, around 87% were seen once; the top ten hold about 15%. What was sequenced was peripheral blood. The receptors were gathered from a man aged 50-60 years with acute or convalescent COVID-19.

CDR3 sequence (DNA): TGCAGCGTTCCCAGCGGGAGTGGGACAGATACGCAGTATTTT. Amino acids: CSVPSGSGTDTQYF. The V gene is TRBV29-1, the J gene TRBJ2-3; 8 positions agree with TRBD2. The ends lost 5 bases at V and 3 bases at J; junction bases unmatched: 7. In germline, CDR1 is SQVTM, CDR2 ANQGSEA. This CDR3 has 14 amino acids.

V usage is TRBV5-1 and J usage is TRBJ2-1; the D is unclear. Germline loops: CDR1 SGHRS, CDR2 YFSETQ. V dropped 4 bases and J dropped 7 bases, with 21 bases sitting between them. CDR3 length equals 16 residues. The CDR3 DNA reads TGCGCCAGCAGCATACTACTAAGCGATATAAGAAATGAGCAGTTCTTC. It is translated as CASSILLSDIRNEQFF.

The DNA for the CDR3 is TGTGCCAGCAGCAAAGTTGAGCGGGAAAGCACCGGGGAGCTGTTTTTT. Translated: CASSKVERESTGELFF. V is TRBV21-1 and J is TRBJ2-2; whether TRBD2, the table's D call, matches the DNA was not checked. TRBV21-1 is listed as a pseudogene. CDR3 size: 16 residues.

This clone was found a few times. The J gene is TRBJ2-7, the V gene TRBV30; D perhaps matches TRBD1 (6 bases). The germline V gene encodes CDR1 GTSNPN and CDR2 SVGIG (reference sequence). Trimming left V 5 bases short and J 2 bases short, with 10 bases between. This CDR3 has 12 amino acids. CDR3 loop: CAWSGDPYEQYF. CDR3 nucleotide sequence: TGTGCCTGGTCAGGGGACCCCTACGAGCAGTACTTC.

The chain is built from TRBV18 and TRBJ2-3; possible D gene TRBD1, 6 bases. The CDR3 loop spans 15 amino acids. The V end lost 5 bases, the J end lost 6 bases, and 18 bases lay between the germline ends. Germline CDR1 reads KGHSH; CDR2 reads LQKENI. DNA for the CDR3: TGTGCCAGCTCAGCGGAAACAGGGATTTGGGATACGCAGTATTTT. Translation: CASSAETGIWDTQYF.

In this sample, this clone turned up once. The chain employs TRBV5-1 and TRBJ2-1; 10 bases align to TRBD2. CDR1 is SGHRS and CDR2 is YFSETQ in the germline V gene. The CDR3 contains 15 residues. With 3 bases clipped from V and 9 bases from J, the junction kept 9 bases outside the gene matches. CDR3 nucleotide sequence: TGCGCCAGCAGCTCGGCTGGACTAGCGGCCAGTGAGCAGTTCTTC. Its protein is CASSSAGLAASEQFF.

This chain joins TRBV6-5 and TRBJ1-2; 8 bases are shared with TRBD1. Germline V gene data show CDR1 as MNHEY and CDR2 as SVGAGI. V was pared by 2 bases and J by 7 bases, with 3 bases of the junction left unmatched. The CDR3 spans 13 residues. The CDR3 DNA sequence: TGTGCCAGCAGTTACACAGGGACAGGTGGCTACACCTTC. This gives the protein CASSYTGTGGYTF.

The chain joins TRBV6-5 to TRBJ2-5; 7 nucleotides line up with TRBD1. V was clipped by 5 bases and J by 4 bases; unmatched bases: 7. The CDR3 totals 14 residues. Germline CDR1 reads MNHEY; CDR2 reads SVGAGI. CDR3 DNA sequence: TGTGCCAGCAGTAACAGACAGGGCGCAGAGACCCAGTACTTC. Translating it yields CASSNRQGAETQYF.

The V and J genes are TRBV5-4 and TRBJ2-1; 10 bases line up with TRBD2. Germline V CDR1 and CDR2: SGHNT, YYREEE (reference sequence). The CDR3 sequence is 16 residues long. V shed 0 bases, J shed 2 bases, and the junction held 2 bases outside the gene matches. The CDR3: CASSLASGRPYNEQFF. CDR3 DNA sequence: TGTGCCAGCAGCTTGGCTAGCGGGAGACCCTACAATGAGCAGTTCTTC.

This sequence joins TRBV7-9 and TRBJ1-2; 8 bases are a match to TRBD1. The germline V gene has CDR1 SEHNR and CDR2 FQNEAQ (reference sequence). Losses at the gene ends were 5 bases for V and 1 base for J; bases not matched to a gene: 0. The CDR3 is 13 amino acids. In DNA form, the CDR3 reads TGTGCCAGCAGCGGACAGGGTAACTATGGCTACACCTTC. This encodes CASSGQGNYGYTF.

J is TRBJ1-5 and V is TRBV28; no clear D. The CDR3 totals 15 residues. V lost 5 bases and J 0 bases, leaving 11 bases between the germline ends. Per the germline V gene, CDR1 is MDHEN and CDR2 is SYDVKM. The CDR3 region is CASSRGSYSNQPQHF. CDR3 sequence (DNA): TGTGCCAGCAGTCGAGGTTCCTATAGCAATCAGCCCCAGCATTTT.

This clone was observed a single time. CDR3 sequence (DNA): TGTGCCAGCTCACCATACGGGTTAAATGAGCAGTTCTTC. Its protein product is CASSPYGLNEQFF. The gene calls are TRBV18 and TRBJ2-1; no reliable D call. This CDR3 comprises 13 residues. CDR1 KGHSH and CDR2 LQKENI come from the germline V gene. V lost 2 bases and J lost 7, with 9 bases in between. The complete variable domain, with remaining parts taken from reference TRBV18 and TRBJ2-1, reads NAGVMQNPRHLVRRRGQEARLRCSPMKGHSHVYWYRQLPEEGLKFMVYLQKENIIDESGMPKERFSAEFPKEGPSILRIQQVVRGDSAAYFCASSPYGLNEQFFGPGTRLTVL.

This clone was detected only a few times. The chain is built from TRBV7-9 and TRBJ1-5; 7 bases fit TRBD1. Germline V gene sequence: CDR1 SEHNR, CDR2 FQNEAQ (reference sequence). The CDR3 extends over 14 amino acids. J lost 4 bases, V lost 5 bases, and 5 bases had no gene match. CDR3: CASSRGQPNQPQHF. Here the CDR3 DNA reads TGTGCCAGCAGCCGGGGACAGCCAAATCAGCCCCAGCATTTT.

The rearrangement links TRBV7-2 to TRBJ2-7, with TRBD2 matching over 7 bases. V shed 5 bases, J shed 5 bases, and the junction held 9 bases outside the gene matches. The CDR3 is 14 amino acids. CDR1 SGHTA and CDR2 FQGNSA come from the germline V gene. CDR3 sequence: CASSPWAGANEQYF. In DNA form, the CDR3 reads TGTGCCAGCAGCCCCTGGGCGGGAGCCAACGAGCAGTACTTC.

The rearrangement joins TRBV5-4 to TRBJ2-3; 12 bases align to TRBD1. Trimming removed 3 bases from V and 5 bases from J; junction bases left unmatched: 4. Germline assignment: CDR1 SGHNT and CDR2 YYREEE (reference sequence). The CDR3 covers 15 residues. This CDR3 reads CASSSGTGGIDTQYF. The CDR3 bases are TGTGCCAGCAGCTCCGGGACAGGGGGCATAGATACGCAGTATTTT.

The chain joins TRBV5-1 to TRBJ1-5; TRBD1 agrees at 10 bases. CDR3 size: 15 residues. The V segment lost 4 bases and the J segment 4 bases; nucleotides outside the gene matches: 5. Per germline, CDR1 SGHRS and CDR2 YFSETQ. Here the CDR3 DNA reads TGCGCCAGCAGCGCGGGACAGGGGATAAATCAGCCCCAGCATTTT. It codes for CASSAGQGINQPQHF.

This sequence joins TRBV3-1 (or the pseudogene TRBV3-2) and TRBJ2-2; 10 positions agree with TRBD2. Germline CDR1 LGHDT, CDR2 YNNKEL (reference sequence). V lost 4 bases, J lost 6 bases, and 8 bases stayed unmatched. CDR3 length: 16 amino acids. Here the CDR3 reads CASSPAGGGVSGELFF. DNA for the CDR3: TGTGCCAGCAGCCCAGCGGGAGGGGGTGTTTCCGGGGAGCTGTTTTTT.